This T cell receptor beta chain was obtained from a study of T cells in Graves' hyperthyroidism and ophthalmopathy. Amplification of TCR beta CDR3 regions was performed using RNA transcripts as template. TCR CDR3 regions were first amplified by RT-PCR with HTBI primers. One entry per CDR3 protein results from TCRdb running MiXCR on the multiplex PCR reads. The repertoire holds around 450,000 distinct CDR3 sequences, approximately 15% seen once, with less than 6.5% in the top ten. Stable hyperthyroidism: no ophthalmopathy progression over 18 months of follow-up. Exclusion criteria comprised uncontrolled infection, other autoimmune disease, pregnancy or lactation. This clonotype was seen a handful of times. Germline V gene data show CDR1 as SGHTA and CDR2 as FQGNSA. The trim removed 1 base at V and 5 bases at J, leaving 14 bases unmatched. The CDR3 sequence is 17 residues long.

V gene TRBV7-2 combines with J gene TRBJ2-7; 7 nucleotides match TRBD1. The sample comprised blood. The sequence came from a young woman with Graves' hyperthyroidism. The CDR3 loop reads CASSLGDSTFIRDEQYF. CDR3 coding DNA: TGTGCCAGCAGCTTAGGGGACAGTACATTTATTCGGGACGAGCAGTACTTC. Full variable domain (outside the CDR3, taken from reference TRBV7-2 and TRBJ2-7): GAGVSQSPSNKVTEKGKDVELRCDPISGHTALYWYRQSLGQGLEFLIYFQGNSAPDKSGLPSDRFSAERTGGSVSTLTIQRTQQEDSAVYLCASSLGDSTFIRDEQYFGPGTRLTVT.